Presented here are 9 T cell receptor beta chains from one specimen sequenced in a study of cytomegalovirus exposure and HLA in healthy donors. The study ran its PCR with 60 Vbeta and 13 Jbeta primers. Clones were read by immunoSEQ multiplex PCR, and TCRdb kept only the in-frame ones, dropping some. The sample consists of around 200,000 clones, around 79% of them appearing once. The source material was PBMCs. The receptors shown here come from a man between 18 and 35 years old in good health and CMV-seronegative.

The V and J genes are TRBV4-1 and TRBJ2-5; TRBD1 might be the D (6 bases). The assigned J gene may be wrong: the sequence end matches TRBJ2-7 better. From germline, CDR1 is MGHRA and CDR2 YSYEKL. The CDR3 loop spans 16 amino acids. The CDR3 bases are TGCGCCAGCAGCCAAGACGGTACAGGGCTTTCCTACGAGCAGTACTTC. Its protein is CASSQDGTGLSYEQYF.

Notes on this clone: The junction does not match germline at one end; this may be a read error. The rearrangement links TRBV7-9 to TRBJ2-5, with 12 bases identical to TRBD1. Looked up from germline, CDR1 is SEHNR and CDR2 is FQNEAQ (reference sequence). This CDR3 is 16 amino acids long. CDR3 nucleotides: TGTTCCAGCAGTACCGGGGGGACAGGGGGCGCAGAGACCCAGTACTTC. Protein product: CSSSTGGTGGAETQYF.

V is TRBV27 and J is TRBJ2-1, with 7 bases lining up with TRBD2. CDR3 length equals 15 residues. Looked up from germline, CDR1 is MNHEY and CDR2 is SMNVEV (reference sequence). V trimming: 3 bases; J trimming: 2 bases; junction bases outside the gene matches: 4. CDR3 region: CASSFTSVTYNEQFF. CDR3 nucleotides: TGTGCCAGCAGTTTTACTAGCGTAACCTACAATGAGCAGTTCTTC.

The chain uses TRBV20-1 and TRBJ2-7, with D maybe TRBD2 (5 bases). The V end was cut by 1 base, the J end by 4 bases, with 5 bases between. Germline V gene lookup returns CDR1 DFQATT and CDR2 SNEGSKA (reference sequence). The CDR3 extends over 11 amino acids. The CDR3, as DNA: TGCAGTGCTAGAGGGGAGTACGAGCAGTACTTC. As protein: CSARGEYEQYF.

The table lists this clone with a count of one. V gene TRBV6-5 combines with J gene TRBJ2-1, with TRBD2 identical over 13 bases. Trimming took 2 bases from V and 5 from J; bases not matched to a gene: 0. The CDR3 is made up of 15 amino acids. Germline V gene sequence: CDR1 MNHEY, CDR2 SVGAGI. CDR3 bases: TGTGCCAGCAGTTACGGACTAGCGGGGGACAATGAGCAGTTCTTC. It translates to CASSYGLAGDNEQFF.

This clone was observed once. The rearrangement uses TRBV2 and TRBJ2-6; the D gene is possibly TRBD2 (6 bases). Trimming left V 10 bases short and J 0 bases short, with 16 bases between. The CDR3 extends over 16 amino acids. The germline gives CDR1 SNHLY, CDR2 FYNNEI. CDR3: CATLRRDFSGANVLTF. The CDR3 DNA is TGTGCCACCCTCCGACGGGACTTCTCTGGGGCCAACGTCCTGACTTTC.

The genes are TRBV19 and TRBJ1-2, with a tentative D call TRBD1 (6 bases). Trimming left V 5 bases short and J 5 bases short, with 18 bases between. This CDR3 is 15 amino acids long. Germline V gene lookup returns CDR1 LNHDA and CDR2 SQIVND (reference sequence). The CDR3 reads CASSSHPGVGYGYTF. The CDR3 coding sequence is TGTGCCAGTAGTTCGCACCCAGGGGTGGGTTATGGCTACACCTTC.

The DNA for the CDR3 is TGTGCCAGCAGTGAAACCCTGGTGGGGGGAGAGCAGTACTTC. It yields the protein CASSETLVGGEQYF. The chain is built from TRBV2 and TRBJ2-7, with a weak D call TRBD2 (6 bases). This CDR3 is built from 14 residues. Germline CDR1 is SNHLY and CDR2 is FYNNEI. The germline V and J ends were trimmed by 2 bases and 7 bases, with 15 bases remaining between them.

The chain recombines TRBV10-3 with TRBJ2-7; no reliable D call. The CDR3 extends over 15 amino acids. The V gene's germline CDR1 is ENHRY and CDR2 SYGVKD. V lost 10 bases and J 5 bases, leaving 24 bases between the germline ends. CDR3: CASKPPGPLTHEQYF. The CDR3 coding sequence is TGTGCCAGCAAACCTCCGGGTCCCCTCACCCACGAGCAGTACTTC.